These 7 T cell receptor beta chains were all obtained from the same sample, sequenced in a study of blood T cell repertoires in COVID-19. Repertoires were generated with immunoSEQ multiplex PCR, while TCRdb's copy carries only in-frame clones and drops some. The sample carries fewer than 300,000 clones, 90% recorded once. The specimen sequenced was peripheral blood. These receptors were collected from a woman between 45 and 65 years old with COVID-19, enrolled during active disease.

The V and J genes are TRBV4-1 and TRBJ2-1; perhaps TRBD2 as D (6 bases). CDR1 is MGHRA, CDR2 YSYEKL, per germline. Trimming stripped 4 bases from V and 16 bases from J, with 17 bases between. This CDR3 has 12 amino acids. The CDR3 sequence is CASSRPGTRPFF. In DNA form, the CDR3 reads TGCGCCAGCAGCCGCCCCGGGACTCGCCCATTCTTC.

The chain employs TRBV27 and TRBJ1-1; D may be TRBD1 (6 bases). The CDR3 has 13 residues. Looked up from germline, CDR1 is MNHEY and CDR2 is SMNVEV (reference sequence). V was cut by 6 bases and J by 4 bases, with 12 bases left in between. The CDR3 reads CASSMIGGTEAFF. CDR3 DNA sequence: TGTGCCAGCAGCATGATAGGGGGCACTGAAGCTTTCTTT.

The chain employs TRBV27 and TRBJ2-3; TRBD2 aligns across 13 bases. This CDR3 contains 16 residues. Germline V gene sequence: CDR1 MNHEY, CDR2 SMNVEV (reference sequence). The trim removed 4 bases at V and 2 bases at J, leaving 3 bases unmatched. The CDR3 reads CASSSLAGGITDTQYF. CDR3 coding DNA: TGTGCCAGCAGTTCACTAGCGGGAGGGATCACAGATACGCAGTATTTT.

The chain is built from TRBV11-2 and TRBJ1-2; D unresolved. Trimming stripped 2 bases from V and 7 bases from J, with 8 bases between. The CDR3 length is 12 residues. Per germline, CDR1 SGHAT and CDR2 FQNNGV. CDR3 DNA: TGTGCCAGCAGCTTACTTCGAGGTGGCTACACCTTC. Amino acids: CASSLLRGGYTF.

This clone was recorded once. The rearrangement uses TRBV19 and TRBJ1-2, with D tentatively TRBD1 (6 bases). This CDR3 region has 13 residues. Germline loops: CDR1 LNHDA, CDR2 SQIVND (reference sequence). The germline V and J ends were trimmed by 1 base and 8 bases, with 11 bases remaining between them. The CDR3 loop is CASSIAQRGGYTF. The CDR3 DNA reads as TGTGCCAGTAGTATAGCCCAGAGGGGGGGCTACACCTTC.

The chain couples TRBV4-2 to TRBJ1-2; D possibly corresponds to TRBD1 (6 bases). The CDR3 spans 15 residues. Germline loops: CDR1 LGHNA, CDR2 YNFKEQ. The ends were cut back, 4 bases at V and 8 bases at J, with 20 bases in the middle. The CDR3 reads CASSPTGLGRGGYTF. The CDR3 DNA follows: TGTGCCAGCAGCCCAACAGGGCTCGGTAGGGGCGGCTACACCTTC.

This chain connects TRBV7-9 to TRBJ2-7, with D maybe TRBD1 (5 bases). V lost 5 bases to trimming and J lost 0 bases, with 20 bases between them. Germline V gene sequence: CDR1 SEHNR, CDR2 FQNEAQ (reference sequence). CDR3 size: 17 residues. The CDR3 DNA sequence: TGTGCCAGCAGCCGTCAAGGGCCCCTGCAGGGCTCCTACGAGCAGTACTTC. Translating gives CASSRQGPLQGSYEQYF.